One sample yielded the 6 T cell receptor beta chains listed below, sequenced in a study of cytomegalovirus exposure and HLA in healthy donors. A multiplex PCR was run with 60 Vbeta primers and 13 Jbeta primers. Measured with immunoSEQ multiplex PCR; TCRdb has only the in-frame clones, and not every one. The table shows 95,000 to 150,000 clones, with about 78% occurring only once. Sequencing was performed on PBMCs. Receptor source: a young man in good health and CMV-seronegative.

J is TRBJ1-1 and V is TRBV6-1; TRBD1 matches 7 bases. The CDR3 is 15 amino acids. Germline CDR1 reads MNHNS; CDR2 reads SASEGT. V dropped 6 bases and J dropped 2; count of bases not matched to a gene: 9. The CDR3 spells CASRANQGGNTEAFF. The CDR3 DNA reads TGTGCCAGCAGGGCAAATCAGGGGGGTAACACTGAAGCTTTCTTT.

V usage is TRBV28 and J usage is TRBJ1-6; 8 bases match TRBD1. V shed 5 bases and J 9 bases; nucleotides not matched to a gene: 6. Germline lookup yields CDR1 MDHEN and CDR2 SYDVKM. This CDR3 region has 14 residues. This chain's CDR3 is CASSSGQGFSPLHF. The CDR3, as DNA: TGTGCCAGCAGTAGTGGACAGGGCTTTTCACCCCTCCACTTT.

The chain links TRBV4-2 to TRBJ2-7; 10 nucleotides align to TRBD2. The CDR3 spans 19 residues. J was trimmed by 6 bases and V by 5 bases; bases with no gene match: 22. Germline V gives CDR1 LGHNA, CDR2 YNFKEQ. The CDR3: CASSESPLAGPRASTEQYF. In nucleotides, the CDR3 is TGTGCCAGCAGCGAAAGTCCACTAGCGGGGCCCCGGGCTTCTACCGAGCAGTACTTC.

The chain has TRBV9 and TRBJ1-3; D remains ambiguous. The CDR3 loop spans 16 amino acids. Germline assignment: CDR1 SGDLS and CDR2 YYNGEE. The germline V and J ends were trimmed by 0 bases and 0 bases, with 10 bases remaining between them. In DNA, the CDR3 is TGTGCCAGCAGCGTAGATGTGTGGGCCTCTGGAAACACCATATATTTT. It specifies CASSVDVWASGNTIYF.

Regarding this clone: The same CDR3 is also encoded by other DNA sequences in this sample. This rearrangement joins TRBV5-1 to TRBJ1-1; 8 bases are a match to TRBD1. With 4 bases clipped from V and 1 base from J, the junction kept 3 bases outside the gene matches. This CDR3 is 14 amino acids long. Germline values: CDR1 SGHRS, CDR2 YFSETQ. CDR3 amino acids: CASSPDRGNTEAFF. The CDR3 coding sequence is TGCGCCAGCAGCCCCGACAGGGGGAACACTGAAGCTTTCTTT.

This clone has just a few counts. V is TRBV6-6 and J is TRBJ1-1; D remains unclear. V lost 7 bases and J lost 4, with 13 bases in between. Germline CDR1 is MNHNY and CDR2 is SVGAGI (reference sequence). This CDR3 spans 13 amino acids. As DNA, the CDR3 is TGTGCCAGCACCTTTGGCCCGGGCACTGAAGCTTTCTTT. Protein product: CASTFGPGTEAFF.